This TCR beta chain was captured in a study of blood T cell repertoires in COVID-19. Across the whole study: Sample material is recorded as cDNA or gDNA derived from T cells, B-cell-depleted T cells, or PBMCs.

This clone was detected only a few times. The protocol was immunoSEQ multiplex PCR, while the TCRdb copy is restricted to in-frame clones and leaves out a portion. Of 65,000 to 90,000 clones in the sample, more than 70% were seen once. Sequencing was performed on peripheral blood. The TCR was taken from a woman older than 75 with acute or convalescent COVID-19.

CDR3 sequence (DNA): TGTGCCAGCAGGGGACAGCTCTACAATGAGCAGTTCTTC. Its protein product is CASRGQLYNEQFF. The chain uses TRBV27 and TRBJ2-1, with TRBD1 matching over 7 bases. Losses at the gene ends were 6 bases for V and 3 bases for J; bases not matched to a gene: 2. The CDR3 has 13 residues. Germline CDR1 MNHEY, CDR2 SMNVEV (reference sequence).